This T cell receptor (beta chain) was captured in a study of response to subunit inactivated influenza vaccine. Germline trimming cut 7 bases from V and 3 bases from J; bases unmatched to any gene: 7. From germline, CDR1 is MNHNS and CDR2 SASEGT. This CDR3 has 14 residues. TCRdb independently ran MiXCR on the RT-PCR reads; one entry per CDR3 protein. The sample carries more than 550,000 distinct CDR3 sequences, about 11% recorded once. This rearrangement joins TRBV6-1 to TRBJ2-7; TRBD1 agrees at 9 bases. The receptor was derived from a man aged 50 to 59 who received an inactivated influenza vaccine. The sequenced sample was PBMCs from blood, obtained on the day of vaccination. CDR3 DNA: TGTGCCAGCACCTCCGGGACAGGGCACTACGAGCAGTACTTC. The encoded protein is CASTSGTGHYEQYF.